This passage covers 14 T cell receptor beta chains from one sample sequenced in a study of CD8+ T cells in alopecia areata. In each case, RNA was isolated and then reverse transcribed into cDNA as the sequencing template. Generated by immunoSEQ multiplex PCR, the TCRdb table keeps only in-frame clones and is missing some. Singletons are absent from the sample, which has over 100,000 clones. Sequencing was carried out using lesional skin. These receptors all come from a C3H/HeJ mouse with alopecia areata. Strain haplotype at MHC: H2-k.

Worth noting for this clone: The protein here is the DNA translation, as the TCRdb protein differs from it at residue 15. Genes here carry mouse names. The read is 3 residues too short to cover the CDR3 end, so that end is filled in from the germline J gene. This chain joins TRBV1 and TRBJ1-3; a weak D match, TRBD1 (5 bases). The CDR3 runs 18 residues. Germline V gene sequence: CDR1 NSQYPW, CDR2 LRSPGD (reference sequence). Trimming stripped 0 bases from V and 0 bases from J, with 15 bases between. The CDR3 loop is CTCSADRAEFLSGNTLYF. The part of the CDR3 DNA that was read is TGCACCTGCAGTGCAGACAGGGCAGAATTCCTTTCTGGAAATACG.

A remark on this clone: Any gene name here is a mouse gene name. The sequenced fragment ends 4 residues before the CDR3 boundary, so the rest is inferred from the germline J gene. Different DNA sequences within this sample yield the same CDR3. The chain uses TRBV1 and TRBJ2-4; TRBD2 aligns across 8 bases. The germline V gene encodes CDR1 NSQYPW and CDR2 LRSPGD (reference sequence). The junction had 4 bases not matched to a gene; V was cut back by 4 bases and J by 1 base. The CDR3 has 15 residues. The covered CDR3 bases are TGCACCTGCAGTGAAACTGGGGGAGGTCAAAAC. It encodes CTCSETGGGQN. The whole CDR3 sequence reads CTCSETGGGQNTLYF.

This clone was found a few times. The germline and genes are mouse ones. The read ends 4 residues before the CDR3 terminus; that terminus is restored from the germline J gene. The V and J genes are TRBV19 and TRBJ1-4, with D maybe TRBD1 (5 bases). Germline CDR1 and CDR2: FNHDT and SITEND (reference sequence). CDR3 length: 15 residues. The germline V and J ends were trimmed by 2 bases and 4 bases, with 12 bases remaining between them. The CDR3 here is CASSIGRGGNERLFF. The DNA read from the CDR3 is TGTGCCAGCAGTATCGGAAGGGGAGGCAACGAA. The full variable domain, rest sourced from reference TRBV19 and TRBJ1-4, is GGIITQTPKFLIGQEGQKLTLKCQQNFNHDTMYWYRQDSGKGLRLIYYSITENDLQKGDLSEGYDASREKKSSFSLTVTSAQKNEMAVFLCASSIGRGGNERLFFGHGTKLSVL.

This clone turned up a few times. Genes here carry mouse names. The read stops 4 residues short of the end of the CDR3; the missing end is completed from the germline J gene. V usage is TRBV1 and J usage is TRBJ2-7, with TRBD2 matching over 8 bases. The germline V gene has CDR1 NSQYPW and CDR2 LRSPGD (reference sequence). V lost 0 bases, J lost 0 bases, and 4 bases stayed unmatched. There are 16 residues in the CDR3. Incomplete CDR3 DNA: TGCACCTGCAGTGCAGAGGGAGACTGGGGCTCCTAT. Translation: CTCSAEGDWGSY. The full CDR3 is CTCSAEGDWGSYEQYF.

Concerning this clone itself: A read error may produce the germline difference seen at one junction end. Germline and genes: mouse. The DNA read from the CDR3 is TGTGCCTGCAGTATCACAGGGAGGGGTGCAGAA. Translation gives CACSITGRGAE. The full-length CDR3 reads as CACSITGRGAETLYF. The gene calls are TRBV19 and TRBJ2-3, with a tentative D call TRBD1 (6 bases). The CDR3 is cut off 4 residues early in the read; its end comes from the germline J gene. Germline CDR1 and CDR2: FNHDT and SITEND (reference sequence). This CDR3 region has 15 residues.

This clone was seen many times. Gene names are mouse gene names. The missing CDR3 end, 4 residues past where the read stops, is filled in from the germline J gene. The rearrangement links TRBV13-3 to TRBJ2-1; 11 bases agree with TRBD2. Germline V gene data show CDR1 as NNHDY and CDR2 as SYVADS. CDR3 length: 16 residues. J was trimmed by 2 bases and V by 4 bases; bases with no gene match: 5. Here the CDR3 reads CASSLGLGEDYAEQFF. CDR3 DNA, as far as it was read: TGTGCCAGCAGTTTGGGACTGGGGGAAGACTATGCT.

Notes on this clone: Gene names are the mouse ones. Coverage ceases 4 residues before the CDR3 finishes, and the germline J gene fills in the end. The chain has TRBV19 and TRBJ2-3; 7 nucleotides line up with TRBD1. Germline-derived CDR1 and CDR2 are FNHDT and SITEND (reference sequence). The V gene end was trimmed by 3 bases and the J gene end by 0 bases; junction bases not matched to a gene: 4. This CDR3 comprises 15 residues. The CDR3 loop reads CASSTQGKSAETLYF. Incomplete CDR3 DNA: TGTGCCAGCAGTACACAGGGGAAGAGTGCAGAA.

This clone was detected only a few times. Gene names are the mouse ones. The sample contains more than one DNA sequence encoding this CDR3. CDR3: CASSLDWGGNQDTQYF. The CDR3 bases that were read are TGTGCCAGCAGCCTCGACTGGGGGGGTAACCAAGAC. The gene calls are TRBV19 and TRBJ2-5, with 11 nucleotides matching TRBD2. The missing CDR3 end, 4 residues past where the read stops, is filled in from the germline J gene. This CDR3 is 16 amino acids long. CDR1 FNHDT and CDR2 SITEND come from the germline V gene (reference sequence). Unmatched junction bases numbered 5, after V lost 5 bases and J lost 0 bases.

To note about this clone: Gene names are mouse gene names. The read finishes 4 residues shy of the CDR3 end, and the germline J gene is used to complete it. This rearrangement joins TRBV16 to TRBJ2-1; 8 bases line up with TRBD2. The V and J ends lost 3 bases and 3 bases, in that order; junction bases with no gene match: 1. Germline CDR1 and CDR2: SGHSA and FRNQAP. CDR3 length: 14 amino acids. The part of the CDR3 DNA that was read is TGTGCAAGCAGCTTTGGGACTGGCTATGCT. Translating gives CASSFGTGYA. The CDR3 reads in full as CASSFGTGYAEQFF.

Only a few counts were recorded for this clone. The gene names here belong to mouse. The read finishes 4 residues shy of the CDR3 end, and the germline J gene is used to complete it. V usage is TRBV19 and J usage is TRBJ1-2, with D possibly being TRBD1 (6 bases). CDR3 size: 13 residues. The V end lost 4 bases, the J end lost 4 bases, and 11 bases lay between the germline ends. The V gene's germline CDR1 is FNHDT and CDR2 SITEND (reference sequence). CDR3 DNA (partial): TGTGCCAGCAGTGTCAGGGGTGGCTCC. Protein sequence: CASSVRGGS. The entire CDR3 reads CASSVRGGSDYTF.

This clone has ten or more counts. All gene names here are mouse names. Read data end 4 residues before the CDR3 end; the end is taken from the germline J gene. The chain joins TRBV13-3 to TRBJ2-1, with D uncertain. The CDR3 runs to 12 residues. V lost 5 bases, J lost 1 base, and 4 bases lay in between. The germline V gene has CDR1 NNHDY and CDR2 SYVADS. The sequenced part of the CDR3 DNA is TGTGCCAGCAGCCTGAACTATGCT. Its protein product is CASSLNYA. The complete CDR3 sequence is CASSLNYAEQFF.

A note on this clone: The genes and germline here are from mouse. The CDR3 end falls 4 residues outside the read, so it is completed with the germline J gene. V usage is TRBV13-1 and J usage is TRBJ2-5; the D gene is possibly TRBD1 (7 bases). Germline loops: CDR1 NSHNY, CDR2 SYGAGN. This CDR3 has 14 amino acids. CDR3 DNA, as far as it was read: TGTGCCAGCAGTGATGAGGGGGCCGGAGAC. This translates into CASSDEGAGD. The complete CDR3 reads CASSDEGAGDTQYF.

This clone has a handful of counts. Gene names follow the mouse nomenclature. The read terminates 4 residues before the CDR3 end, so the remaining end is supplied by the germline J gene. J is TRBJ2-1 and V is TRBV13-3, with a possible D match to TRBD1 (5 bases). The V end lost 6 bases, the J end lost 3 bases, and 7 bases lay between the germline ends. The CDR3 covers 12 residues. The germline V gene has CDR1 NNHDY and CDR2 SYVADS. The part of the CDR3 DNA that was read is TGTGCCAGCATCGACAGCTATGCT. Its protein product is CASIDSYA. The CDR3 as a whole reads CASIDSYAEQFF.

Concerning this clone itself: Mouse gene names and germline throughout. The observed sequence ends 4 residues before the CDR3 terminus, with the missing tail filled in from the germline J gene. This chain links TRBV1 with TRBJ1-1; TRBD1 might be the D (6 bases). The CDR3 is 15 amino acids. Deletions cut 0 bases from V and 3 bases from J, with 11 bases between. CDR1 is NSQYPW, CDR2 LRSPGD, per germline (reference sequence). The sequenced CDR3 bases are TGCACCTGCAGTGCAGATAAAAGACAGGACACA. Its protein is CTCSADKRQDT. The CDR3 as a whole reads CTCSADKRQDTEVFF.